One TCR beta chain is described in this entry. Its specificity is unknown. The data belong to a study of cytomegalovirus exposure and HLA in healthy donors. PCR employed 60 Vbeta and 13 Jbeta primers. TCRdb keeps only in-frame clones here, not all; method: immunoSEQ multiplex PCR. The table includes about 52,000 clones, around 52% detected once. At sampling all donors were nominally healthy, likely with unrecorded immune exposures. CDR3 size: 15 residues. Trimming took 6 bases from V and 0 from J; bases not matched to a gene: 2. The germline V gene encodes CDR1 ENHRY and CDR2 SYGVKD. The study's findings and limits: A list of approximately 160 TCR beta chains associated with cytomegalovirus was given. The study had only CMV serostatus as immune exposure information. Later analysis suggested links between common viral pathogens and several top significant clusters.

V usage is TRBV10-3 and J usage is TRBJ2-3; 11 nucleotides match TRBD2. Input material: PBMCs. The sequence was obtained from a human donor in good health. The CDR3 DNA is TGTGCCATCAGCAGGACTAGCGGGAGCACAGATACGCAGTATTTT. Its protein is CAISRTSGSTDTQYF.